These 8 T cell receptor beta chains originate from one sample sequenced in a study of identical twins. TCRdb passed the 5' RACE reads through MiXCR, listing each CDR3 protein once. The sample contains about 240,000 distinct CDR3 sequences, over 9.5% of which appear only once. Input material: memory T cells sorted from blood. The source of these receptors is a man aged 50-60 years in good health.

The chain combines TRBV28 with TRBJ1-2; D remains unclear. CDR3 length: 13 residues. The germline V and J ends were trimmed by 2 bases and 5 bases, with 9 bases remaining between them. CDR1 is MDHEN and CDR2 is SYDVKM in the germline V gene. The CDR3 reads CASSLNSGYGYTF. The CDR3, as DNA: TGTGCCAGCAGTTTAAACTCTGGTTATGGCTACACCTTC.

The genes are TRBV20-1 and TRBJ1-1, with D tentatively TRBD1 (5 bases). This CDR3 spans 12 amino acids. The V end lost 3 bases, the J end lost 7 bases, and 12 bases lay between the germline ends. CDR1 is DFQATT, CDR2 SNEGSKA, per germline (reference sequence). The CDR3 reads CSARNSGSEAFF. The DNA of the CDR3 is TGCAGTGCTAGGAACTCAGGGAGTGAAGCTTTCTTT.

This clonotype was recorded at least ten times. The rearrangement uses TRBV6-2 or TRBV6-3 and TRBJ2-7; 8 bases align to TRBD2. Germline loops: CDR1 MNHEY, CDR2 SVGEGT. V was pared by 1 base and J by 6 bases, with 8 bases of the junction left unmatched. CDR3 length: 15 residues. CDR3 protein: CASSYFGLATSEQYF. Here the CDR3 DNA reads TGTGCCAGCAGTTACTTCGGACTAGCCACGAGCGAGCAGTACTTC.

This clonotype came up many times. This rearrangement joins TRBV5-1 to TRBJ1-1; D is ambiguous. Germline loops: CDR1 SGHRS, CDR2 YFSETQ. The CDR3 is 13 amino acids. Trimming left V 0 bases short and J 7 bases short, with 10 bases between. CDR3 sequence: CASSLAEGVEAFF. The CDR3, as DNA: TGCGCCAGCAGCTTGGCCGAGGGTGTTGAAGCTTTCTTT. The variable domain in full, completed from reference TRBV5-1 and TRBJ1-1, reads KAGVTQTPRYLIKTRGQQVTLSCSPISGHRSVSWYQQTPGQGLQFLFEYFSETQRNKGNFPGRFSGRQFSNSRSEMNVSTLELGDSALYLCASSLAEGVEAFFGQGTRLTVV.

Of note for this clonotype: The germline gene is not matched at one end of the junction; a read error may be the cause. The V gene is TRBV6-6, the J gene TRBJ2-7, with TRBD1 as a possible D gene (7 bases). Germline values: CDR1 MNHNY, CDR2 SVGAGI (reference sequence). The CDR3 has 13 amino acids. The CDR3 region has the DNA TGTGCCACCAGTACAGGGGAGGCCGACGAGCAGTACTTC. Residues: CATSTGEADEQYF.

This clonotype was seen many times. This rearrangement joins TRBV5-1 to TRBJ2-7; 7 nucleotides line up with TRBD2. Germline V gene lookup returns CDR1 SGHRS and CDR2 YFSETQ. The junction had 4 bases not matched to a gene; V was cut back by 4 bases and J by 0 bases. The length of the CDR3 is 14 residues. CDR3 sequence reads: CASSQLASSYEQYF. DNA of the CDR3: TGCGCCAGCAGCCAACTAGCGTCCTCCTACGAGCAGTACTTC.

This clonotype has ten or more counts. V and J are TRBV20-1 and TRBJ2-4, with D hard to call. Trimming cost V 1 base and J 0 bases, with 13 bases left between them. CDR3 length: 16 residues. Germline V gene sequence: CDR1 DFQATT, CDR2 SNEGSKA (reference sequence). CDR3 sequence: CSARGRLAIAKNIQYF. The DNA of the CDR3 is TGCAGTGCTAGAGGACGTCTCGCTATAGCCAAAAACATTCAGTACTTC.

This clonotype was recorded many times. This sequence joins TRBV9 and TRBJ2-5, with a tentative D call TRBD2 (6 bases). CDR1 is SGDLS, CDR2 YYNGEE, per germline. V lost 4 bases and J 5 bases, leaving 18 bases between the germline ends. The CDR3 spans 15 residues. The CDR3 nucleotides read TGTGCCAGCAGCCCCGTACACGGGAGTTTTGAGACCCAGTACTTC. It encodes CASSPVHGSFETQYF.